Listed here is a single TCR beta chain. This sample was taken from a study of blood T cell repertoires in COVID-19. Study background: There were acute and convalescent COVID-19 samples, and they came from the United States, Italy and Spain.

This CDR3 has 15 amino acids. After removal of 6 bases from V and 8 bases from J, the junction contained 12 bases not matched to a gene. The germline gives CDR1 GTSNPN, CDR2 SVGIG (reference sequence). Authors' methods: Scientists estimated how many nucleated cells there were by amplifying reference gene primers. The data were produced by immunoSEQ multiplex PCR, yet TCRdb's version contains in-frame clones alone and is incomplete. V, J and clone size reflect that table, while D and trimming were determined from the DNA. Among 130,000 or so clones, around 89% were seen once, and the ten largest hold about 9.3%.

The chain joins TRBV30 to TRBJ2-1, with 11 bases that match TRBD1. The sample taken for sequencing was peripheral blood. The receptor's source is a man between 45 and 60 years old with acute or convalescent COVID-19. The CDR3 loop reads CACETGTGGWDEQFF. The CDR3 nucleotides read TGTGCCTGTGAGACCGGGACAGGGGGATGGGATGAGCAGTTCTTC.